A selection of T cell receptor beta chains follows, all from one sample in a study of cytomegalovirus exposure and HLA in healthy donors. TCRdb's copy holds only in-frame clones and misses some; the assay was immunoSEQ multiplex PCR. This table has roughly 140,000 clones, more than 65% appearing once. The source material was PBMCs. The receptors shown here come from a man in his forties or fifties in good health and CMV-seropositive. Both conserved end residues are part of each CDR3. Size is omitted from some rows. Given values are once, few, many or a class for expanded clones.

TRBV28	NA	TRBJ2-7	CASSLRQYEQYF
TRBV6-1	NA	TRBJ2-4	CASSAALLGSIQYF
TRBV5-4	NA	NA	CASSLAGAGNYEQYF
TRBV9	NA	TRBJ2-1	CASTSGAYNEQFF
TRBV2	NA	TRBJ1-1	CSSNPTGVNTEAFF
TRBV4-1	NA	TRBJ2-7	CASSHPTSGRYEQYF
TRBV5-4	NA	TRBJ2-1	CASSLDPQAGNEQFF
TRBV18	once	TRBJ2-7	CASTGGPRKSSYEQYF
TRBV28	NA	TRBJ2-7	CASSHRGPKYEQYF
TRBV5-8	NA	TRBJ1-5	CASSLEGGVGNQPQHF
TRBV10-3	NA	TRBJ1-2	CAIRGDRGLYGYTF
TRBV4-1	NA	TRBJ1-2	CASSLEAGSYGYTF
TRBV10-2	NA	TRBJ2-1	CASSKLGSYNEQFF
TRBV11-2	NA	TRBJ2-7	CASSLDRLLAGGGEQYF
TRBV5-4	NA	TRBJ2-1	CASSLGGGGYNEQFF
TRBV6-1	NA	TRBJ1-3	CASSAGTIGTIYF
TRBV4-2	NA	TRBJ2-1	CASSQDPSGIYNEQFF
TRBV6-1	few	TRBJ2-7	CASTPETAAYEQYF
TRBV6-1	NA	TRBJ1-5	CASSERLASDQPQHF
TRBV6-1	NA	TRBJ2-2	CASSEGPSAGELFF
TRBV6-1	NA	NA	CASRHRGAAYEQYF
TRBV28	NA	TRBJ1-1	CASFPGTENTEAFF
TRBV5-1	NA	TRBJ1-3	CASSLDPGGAHSGNTIYF
TRBV6-4	NA	TRBJ2-1	CASRIPGQGVYEQFF
TRBV5-1	NA	TRBJ1-2	CASRTGGDYGYTF
TRBV5-3	NA	TRBJ2-1	CARSPYRGREQFF
TRBV28	NA	TRBJ2-3	CASSFSGTSGRATDTQYF
TRBV30	NA	TRBJ2-1	CAWSVRTATSNEQFF
TRBV5-6	NA	TRBJ2-1	CASSSTRTPYNEQFF
TRBV9	NA	TRBJ2-1	CASSVDLSSYNEQFF
TRBV5-4	NA	TRBJ2-7	CASSKEGGRGYEQYF
TRBV2	NA	TRBJ2-3	CASRQGKQSTDTQYF